This TCR beta chain appears in the sequencing data of a study of cytomegalovirus exposure and HLA in healthy donors. Overall study: According to later analysis, the same platform produced the 120 or so validation and about 700 first-cohort repertoires.

Study-wide points: The TCR clusters that emerged in the first cohort tended, a later analysis found, to co-occur in the roughly 110 validation repertoires. Investigators reported approximately 150 TCR beta chains as tied to cytomegalovirus. In vitro data verified a few CMV-associated chains as specific for CMV antigens.

Assay: immunoSEQ multiplex PCR; the TCRdb copy retains only in-frame clones and omits some. The data show 57,000 or so clones, 90% to 97% seen once. As to this clone: Its antigen is still unknown.

V was shortened by 4 bases and J by 8 bases, with 17 bases between the two germline ends. The CDR3 runs 13 residues. CDR1 and CDR2 from the germline V gene are SQVTM and ANQGSEA. The sample consisted of PBMCs. The chain is built from TRBV29-1 and TRBJ1-2; no definite D call. The receptor's source is a man aged 18 to 30 in good health and CMV-seronegative. The CDR3 DNA reads TGCAGCGTTGCCCCCGTCTCCGAGGGAGGCTACACCTTC. Its protein is CSVAPVSEGGYTF.